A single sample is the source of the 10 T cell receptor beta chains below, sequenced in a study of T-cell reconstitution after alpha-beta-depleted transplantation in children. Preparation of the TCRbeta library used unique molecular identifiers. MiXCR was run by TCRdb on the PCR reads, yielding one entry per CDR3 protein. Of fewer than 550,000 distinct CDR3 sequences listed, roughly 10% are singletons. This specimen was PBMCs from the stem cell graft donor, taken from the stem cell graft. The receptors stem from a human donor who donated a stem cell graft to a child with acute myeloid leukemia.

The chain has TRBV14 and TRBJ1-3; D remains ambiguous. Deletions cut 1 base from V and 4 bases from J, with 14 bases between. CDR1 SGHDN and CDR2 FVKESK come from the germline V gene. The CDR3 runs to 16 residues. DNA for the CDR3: TGTGCCAGCAGCCAAGCCTGGCCCCCAGAGGGAAACACCATATATTTT. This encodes CASSQAWPPEGNTIYF.

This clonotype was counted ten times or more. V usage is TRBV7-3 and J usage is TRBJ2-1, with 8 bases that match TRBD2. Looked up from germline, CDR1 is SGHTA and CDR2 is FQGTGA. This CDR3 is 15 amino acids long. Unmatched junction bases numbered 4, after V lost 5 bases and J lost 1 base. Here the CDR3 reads CASSEAGASYNEQFF. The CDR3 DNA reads TGTGCCAGCAGCGAAGCGGGAGCATCCTACAATGAGCAGTTCTTC.

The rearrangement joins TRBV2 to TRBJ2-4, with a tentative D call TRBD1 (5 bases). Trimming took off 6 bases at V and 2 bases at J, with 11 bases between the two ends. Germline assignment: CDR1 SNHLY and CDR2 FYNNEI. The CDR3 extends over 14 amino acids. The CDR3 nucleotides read TGTGCCAGCAGACCCAGGGTTACCAAAAACATTCAGTACTTC. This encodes CASRPRVTKNIQYF. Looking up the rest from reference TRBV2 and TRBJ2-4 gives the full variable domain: EPEVTQTPSHQVTQMGQEVILRCVPISNHLYFYWYRQILGQKVEFLVSFYNNEISEKSEIFDDQFSVERPDGSNFTLKIRSTKLEDSAMYFCASRPRVTKNIQYFGAGTRLSVL.

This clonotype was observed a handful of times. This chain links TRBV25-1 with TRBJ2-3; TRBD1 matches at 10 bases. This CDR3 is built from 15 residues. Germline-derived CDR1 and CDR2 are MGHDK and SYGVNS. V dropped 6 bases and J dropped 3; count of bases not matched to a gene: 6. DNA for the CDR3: TGTGCCAGCAGCGACGTGGGACAGGGGACAGATACGCAGTATTTT. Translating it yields CASSDVGQGTDTQYF.

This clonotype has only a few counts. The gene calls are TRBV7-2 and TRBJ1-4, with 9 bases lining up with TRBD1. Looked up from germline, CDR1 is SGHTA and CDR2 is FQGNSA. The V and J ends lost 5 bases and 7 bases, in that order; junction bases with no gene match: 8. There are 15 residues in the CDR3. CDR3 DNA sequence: TGTGCCAGCAGCCCCAGGACAGGGGAGGCTGAAAAACTGTTTTTT. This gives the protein CASSPRTGEAEKLFF. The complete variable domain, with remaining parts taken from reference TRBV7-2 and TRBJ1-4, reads GAGVSQSPSNKVTEKGKDVELRCDPISGHTALYWYRQSLGQGLEFLIYFQGNSAPDKSGLPSDRFSAERTGGSVSTLTIQRTQQEDSAVYLCASSPRTGEAEKLFFGSGTQLSVL.

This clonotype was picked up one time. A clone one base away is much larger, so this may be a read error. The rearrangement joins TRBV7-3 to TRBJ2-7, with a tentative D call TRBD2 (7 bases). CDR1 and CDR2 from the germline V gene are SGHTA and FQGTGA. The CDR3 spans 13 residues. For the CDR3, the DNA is TGTGGCAGCAGCTTAACACAGGGAGGGGAGCAGTACGTC. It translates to CGSSLTQGGEQYV.

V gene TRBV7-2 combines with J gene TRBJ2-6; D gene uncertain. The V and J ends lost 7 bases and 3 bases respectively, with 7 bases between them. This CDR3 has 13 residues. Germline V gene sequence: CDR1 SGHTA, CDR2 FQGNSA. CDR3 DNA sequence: TGTGCCAGCAACTTGGTTGGGGCCAACGTCCTGACTTTC. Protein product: CASNLVGANVLTF.

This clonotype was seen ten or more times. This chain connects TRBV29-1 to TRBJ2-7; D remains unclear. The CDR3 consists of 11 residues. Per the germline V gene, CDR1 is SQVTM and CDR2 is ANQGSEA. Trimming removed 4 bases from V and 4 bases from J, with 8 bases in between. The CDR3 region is CSVVLVYEQYF. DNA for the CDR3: TGCAGCGTTGTTCTGGTATACGAGCAGTACTTC.

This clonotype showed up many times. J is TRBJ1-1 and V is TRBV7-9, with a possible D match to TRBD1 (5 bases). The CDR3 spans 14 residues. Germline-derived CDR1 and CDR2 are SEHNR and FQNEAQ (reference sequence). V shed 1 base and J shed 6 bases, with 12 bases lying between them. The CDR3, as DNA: TGTGCCAGCAGCTTAGGGCAGGGCGGCGCTGAAGCTTTCTTT. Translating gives CASSLGQGGAEAFF.

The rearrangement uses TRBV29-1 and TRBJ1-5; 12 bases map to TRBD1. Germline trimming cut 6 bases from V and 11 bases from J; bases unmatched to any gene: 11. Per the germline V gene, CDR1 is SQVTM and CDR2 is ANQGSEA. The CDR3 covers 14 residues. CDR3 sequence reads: CSVAAGTGGLAQHF. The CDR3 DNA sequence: TGCAGCGTGGCCGCCGGGACAGGGGGCTTAGCCCAGCATTTT. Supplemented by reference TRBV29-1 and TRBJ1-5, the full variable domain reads SAVISQKPSRDICQRGTSLTIQCQVDSQVTMMFWYRQQPGQSLTLIATANQGSEATYESGFVIDKFPISRPNLTFSTLTVSNMSPEDSSIYLCSVAAGTGGLAQHFGDGTRLSIL.